A selection of T cell receptor beta chains follows, all from one sample in a study of blood T cells in healthy people across ages. TCRdb recomputed calls from the 5' RACE reads with MiXCR, one row per CDR3 protein. The table has 1.6 million or so distinct CDR3 sequences, 30% to 40% seen once; the top ten hold 10% to 12%. The sample taken for sequencing was blood. The receptors come from a woman aged 25 to 39 in good health. Both conserved end residues are part of each CDR3. The D gene is left open where the match is weak. Not every row has a clone size; where given, it reads once, few, many or a size class.

- | - | TRBJ2-7 | TRBV2 | TGTGCCAGCAGTGAAAGAGCGGTCCCGGTCAGTACCTACGAGCAGTACTTC | CASSERAVPVSTYEQYF
TRBD1 | few | TRBJ1-1 | TRBV20-1 | TGCAGTGCTAGAGACGTCAACAGGGGGAACACTGAAGCTTTCTTT | CSARDVNRGNTEAFF
- | - | TRBJ2-7 | TRBV29-1 | TGCAGCGTTGAACAGGGCAGGGGCTACGAGCAGTACTTC | CSVEQGRGYEQYF
- | few | TRBJ1-2 | TRBV29-1 | TGCAGCGTTGAGCGGGGACGGAACTATGGCTACACCTTC | CSVERGRNYGYTF
- | - | TRBJ1-2 | TRBV5-8 | TGTGCCAGCAGCTACGGAGTCCGAAGGGGCTATGGCTACACCTTC | CASSYGVRRGYGYTF
- | - | TRBJ2-5 | TRBV20-1 | TGCAGTGCTAGCTGGCCAGGACAAGAGACCCAGTACTTC | CSASWPGQETQYF
TRBD1 | - | TRBJ2-7 | TRBV10-3 | TGTGCCATCAGTGTTGGACAGGGGGGGCAGTACTTC | CAISVGQGGQYF
- | many | TRBJ1-4 | TRBV9 | TGTGCCAGCAGCGTAGGAGGGAATGAAAAACTGTTTTTT | CASSVGGNEKLFF
- | few | TRBJ2-1 | TRBV7-3 | TGTGCCAGCAGCCCTCGGACAGTTGGTCGCTCCTACAATGAGCAGTTCTTC | CASSPRTVGRSYNEQFF
- | few | TRBJ2-5 | TRBV10-3 | TGTGCCGATTGGGACAGGGGCAGCGGGGGGCCACTAGAGACCCAGTACTTC | CADWDRGSGGPLETQYF
TRBD1 | - | TRBJ1-5 | TRBV4-2 | TGTGCCAGCAGCTCAACCCGGGACAGAGACAATCAGCCCCAGCATTTT | CASSSTRDRDNQPQHF
- | - | TRBJ2-2 | TRBV20-1 | TGCAGTGCTAGCCCAACAGGGTTGTCCGGGGAGTTGTTTTTT | CSASPTGLSGELFF
TRBD2 | - | TRBJ2-7 | TRBV30 | TGTGCCTGGAGCGGGACTAGCGGGATAACCGAGCAGTACTTC | CAWSGTSGITEQYF
- | few | TRBJ2-5 | TRBV30 | TGTGCCTGGGCCGGAGGCAATTCGGAACAAGAGACCCAGTACTTC | CAWAGGNSEQETQYF
- | few | TRBJ2-7 | TRBV12-3/TRBV12-4 | TGTGCCAGCAGTTCCGGGGGACTCGGATCCGGGGAGCAGTACTTC | CASSSGGLGSGEQYF
TRBD1 | few | TRBJ1-2 | TRBV30 | TGTGCCTGGAGTCTGGACAGGGGGCTGAATGGCTACACCTTC | CAWSLDRGLNGYTF
- | few | TRBJ2-3 | TRBV7-2 | TGTGCCAGCAGCTTACAAGTTGGAGATACGCAGTATTTT | CASSLQVGDTQYF
TRBD1 | - | TRBJ1-5 | TRBV27 | TGTGCCAGCAGCCAGGCACAGGGGATGCGAAGCAATCAGCCCCAGCATTTT | CASSQAQGMRSNQPQHF
- | - | TRBJ2-7 | TRBV28 | TGTGCCAGCAGCCAACCTGCAAGGGCCGAGCAGTACTTC | CASSQPARAEQYF
TRBD2 | - | TRBJ2-3 | TRBV7-6 | TGTGCCAGCAGCCCTCGGGGACTAGCGCCTGGGGATACGCAGTATTTT | CASSPRGLAPGDTQYF
- | - | TRBJ1-2 | TRBV13 | TGTGCCAGCAGCTTATGGAGGGCAAGGGGCTACACCTTC | CASSLWRARGYTF
TRBD1 | once | TRBJ2-7 | TRBV5-1 | TGCGCCAGCAGCCCTCGAACCGGGACAGGGGGCTACGAGCAGTACTTC | CASSPRTGTGGYEQYF
- | - | TRBJ2-5 | TRBV18 | TGTGCCAGCTCACCAATGTCAGAGAAGCTAAGGGCCCAGTACTTC | CASSPMSEKLRAQYF
- | once | TRBJ1-5 | TRBV2 | TGTGCCAGCAGTGAAGCACCGCAGGGTCGGCAGCCCCAGCATTTT | CASSEAPQGRQPQHF
- | few | TRBJ2-1 | TRBV28 | TGTGTCAGCAGTTTGGAGGAGGGCGTATACAATGAGCAGTTCTTC | CVSSLEEGVYNEQFF
TRBD1 | few | TRBJ2-1 | TRBV6-7 | TGTGCCAGCAGTAAGGGTGCGGGACAGGGGTACAATGAGCAGTTCTTC | CASSKGAGQGYNEQFF
- | once | TRBJ1-4 | TRBV6-5 | TGTGCCAGCAGTTACGGTACAGGACTAGGATTGTTTTTT | CASSYGTGLGLFF
- | - | TRBJ2-5 | TRBV20-1 | TGCAGTGCTACAACCGCCGGAGGGGGGCAAGAGACCCAGTACTTC | CSATTAGGGQETQYF